The T cell receptor beta chain described here comes from a study of CD8 T cells in ankylosing spondylitis. Study observations and caveats: Ankylosing spondylitis blood appeared to carry a characteristic TCR beta motif of several highly homologous variants. Enrichment of disease-linked clones was reportedly significant in matched ankylosing spondylitis synovial fluid. In reactive arthritis synovial fluid and blood, some motif variants had been reported before.

Library preparation for TCR beta used quantitative 5'-RACE with molecular barcodes. TCRdb re-called the 5' RACE reads through MiXCR, storing one row per CDR3 protein. The sample consists of around 330,000 distinct CDR3 sequences, roughly 10% of them appearing once. This clonotype has ten or more counts. Its target is unknown. The CDR3 length is 14 residues. CDR1 and CDR2 (germline): SGHTA, FQGNSA. Trimming shortened V by 1 base and J by 6 bases, and 13 bases separated the two germline ends. Sequencing used blood, either unsorted or a sorted T cell fraction (not recorded which). This rearrangement joins TRBV7-2 to TRBJ2-7; tentative D call: TRBD2 (5 bases). The sequence derives from a female donor with ankylosing spondylitis or in good health (not recorded which). DNA of the CDR3: TGTGCCAGCAGCTTAGACTTAGCGTTCCTCGAGCAGTACTTC. This encodes CASSLDLAFLEQYF.